Shown below are 19 T cell receptor beta chains from a single sample sequenced in a study of glioma-infiltrating T cells after dendritic cell vaccination (dated by TCRdb to about 2016). What this sample's time point label stands for: after dendritic cell vaccination, including at tumor progression/relapse. To prepare the library, the immunoSEQ multiplex PCR assay was applied. The immuneACCESS repertoire file appears here via TCRdb, limited to in-frame rearrangements. These files lack a portion of the clones; in checked studies, under half of the deficit traces to unresolved V genes, and the cause of the others is not known. The sample table holds under 130,000 clones, of which roughly 89% were seen once. In total, the top ten clones hold approximately 2.7% of the sample. Sequences were derived from blood, sampled after dendritic cell vaccination. These receptor sequences come from a human donor with glioblastoma.

This rearrangement joins TRBV28 to TRBJ1-2, with unresolved D. Germline CDR1 MDHEN, CDR2 SYDVKM. The CDR3 sequence is 13 residues long. V gave up 4 bases and J gave up 8 bases, with 14 bases separating them. The CDR3 protein is CASSSRGLEGYTF. DNA for the CDR3: TGTGCCAGCAGTTCACGAGGGTTGGAAGGCTACACCTTC.

The V and J genes are TRBV30 and TRBJ2-1; 7 bases fit TRBD2. V shed 8 bases and J 5 bases; nucleotides not matched to a gene: 6. CDR1 and CDR2 from the germline V gene are GTSNPN and SVGIG (reference sequence). The CDR3 has 12 amino acids. The CDR3 reads CARGLLDNEQFF. In DNA form, the CDR3 reads TGTGCCAGGGGACTACTCGACAATGAGCAGTTCTTC.

This chain links TRBV25-1 with TRBJ1-2, with 8 positions matching TRBD1. Per the germline V gene, CDR1 is MGHDK and CDR2 is SYGVNS. The CDR3 runs to 15 residues. J gave up 8 bases and V 6 bases, and 14 bases lay outside the gene matches. As DNA, the CDR3 is TGTGCCAGCAGCCCTGAAAATCAGGGGGCCCAAGGCTACACCTTC. Translating gives CASSPENQGAQGYTF.

The rearrangement links TRBV7-8 to TRBJ1-5; D gene unclear. Trimming removed 1 base from V and 4 bases from J, with 11 bases in between. The CDR3 is made up of 15 amino acids. CDR1 is SGHVS and CDR2 is FQNEAQ in the germline V gene. The CDR3 is CASSLGATSNQPQHF. The CDR3 bases are TGTGCCAGCAGCTTAGGGGCCACAAGTAATCAGCCCCAGCATTTT. Complete variable domain (other parts from reference TRBV7-8 and TRBJ1-5): GAGVSQSPRYKVAKRGQDVALRCDPISGHVSLFWYQQALGQGPEFLTYFQNEAQLDKSGLPSDRFFAERPEGSVSTLKIQRTQQEDSAVYLCASSLGATSNQPQHFGDGTRLSIL.

The chain links TRBV27 to TRBJ2-3; perhaps TRBD2 as D (5 bases). This CDR3 has 14 residues. In germline, CDR1 is MNHEY, CDR2 SMNVEV (reference sequence). V lost 8 bases and J lost 2, with 14 bases in between. The CDR3 here is CASRPDFLTDTQYF. As DNA, the CDR3 is TGTGCCAGCCGACCGGACTTCCTCACAGATACGCAGTATTTT.

This sequence joins TRBV14 and TRBJ1-1, with D maybe TRBD1 (5 bases). CDR1 and CDR2 from the germline V gene are SGHDN and FVKESK. This CDR3 is built from 14 residues. Trimming left V 4 bases short and J 7 bases short, with 16 bases between. CDR3 loop: CASSLSFLGGEAFF. The CDR3 DNA reads as TGTGCCAGCAGCCTAAGTTTCCTCGGGGGTGAAGCTTTCTTT.

This chain connects TRBV6-4 to TRBJ1-1, with D perhaps matching TRBD1 (6 bases). Germline CDR1 reads MRHNA; CDR2 reads SNTAGT. The V gene lost 6 bases and the J gene lost 1 base, with 9 bases spanning the gap. This CDR3 region has 13 residues. CDR3 in amino acids: CASRLQGNTEAFF. The CDR3 DNA sequence: TGTGCCAGCAGATTACAGGGGAACACTGAAGCTTTCTTT.

The CDR3 spells CASSEGLAGDYNEQFF. The CDR3 DNA reads TGCGCCAGCAGCGAAGGACTAGCGGGAGACTACAATGAGCAGTTCTTC. The chain joins TRBV5-1 to TRBJ2-1; 13 bases are a match to TRBD2. V lost 4 bases, J lost 3 bases, and 4 bases stayed unmatched. Germline CDR1 and CDR2: SGHRS and YFSETQ. This CDR3 is built from 16 residues. The whole variable domain, remainder taken from reference TRBV5-1 and TRBJ2-1, is KAGVTQTPRYLIKTRGQQVTLSCSPISGHRSVSWYQQTPGQGLQFLFEYFSETQRNKGNFPGRFSGRQFSNSRSEMNVSTLELGDSALYLCASSEGLAGDYNEQFFGPGTRLTVL.

This rearrangement joins TRBV9 to TRBJ1-2, with D maybe TRBD1 (5 bases). The V end was cut by 0 bases, the J end by 7 bases, with 10 bases between. There are 13 residues in the CDR3. Germline CDR1 is SGDLS and CDR2 is YYNGEE. For the CDR3, the DNA is TGTGCCAGCAGCGTAGCATCAGGGCTTGGCTACACCTTC. As protein: CASSVASGLGYTF. The complete variable domain, with remaining parts taken from reference TRBV9 and TRBJ1-2, reads DSGVTQTPKHLITATGQRVTLRCSPRSGDLSVYWYQQSLDQGLQFLIQYYNGEERAKGNILERFSAQQFPDLHSELNLSSLELGDSALYFCASSVASGLGYTFGSGTRLTVV.

The rearrangement joins TRBV19 to TRBJ2-7, with 9 nucleotides matching TRBD1. Germline CDR1 and CDR2: LNHDA and SQIVND (reference sequence). Unmatched junction bases numbered 9, after V lost 2 bases and J lost 7 bases. This CDR3 has 15 amino acids. The CDR3 sequence is CASSITGTGQGEQYF. The DNA for the CDR3 is TGTGCCAGTAGTATAACCGGGACAGGGCAGGGAGAGCAGTACTTC.

This clone appeared once. The CDR3 sequence is CAWSRVGNEKLFF. CDR3 DNA sequence: TGTGCCTGGAGCCGGGTCGGGAATGAAAAACTGTTTTTT. The rearrangement joins TRBV30 to TRBJ1-4; D not resolved. V was shortened by 3 bases and J by 5 bases, with 10 bases between the two germline ends. The CDR3 extends over 13 amino acids. Germline V gene sequence: CDR1 GTSNPN, CDR2 SVGIG (reference sequence).

The rearrangement joins TRBV28 to TRBJ2-7, with D possibly being TRBD2 (6 bases). The germline V and J ends were trimmed by 6 bases and 6 bases, with 21 bases remaining between them. From germline, CDR1 is MDHEN and CDR2 SYDVKM. The CDR3 runs to 15 residues. Here the CDR3 DNA reads TGTGCCAGCAGGGGCGGGACCACCTTTTTATCCGAGCAGTACTTC. Translating gives CASRGGTTFLSEQYF.

This rearrangement joins TRBV5-6 to TRBJ2-1; D unresolved. The germline gives CDR1 SGHDT, CDR2 YYEEEE. Trimming stripped 2 bases from V and 4 bases from J, with 4 bases between. The CDR3 contains 12 residues. CDR3 amino acids: CASSFSYNEQFF. DNA of the CDR3: TGTGCCAGCAGCTTTTCTTACAATGAGCAGTTCTTC.

V gene TRBV30 combines with J gene TRBJ2-1, with D possibly matching TRBD2 (7 bases). Per germline, CDR1 GTSNPN and CDR2 SVGIG (reference sequence). CDR3 size: 13 residues. Trimming took off 4 bases at V and 8 bases at J, with 15 bases between the two ends. DNA of the CDR3: TGTGCCTGGACTTTGGGGGGGGCCGATGAGCAGTTCTTC. It is translated as CAWTLGGADEQFF.

The genes are TRBV5-1 and TRBJ2-1; 13 bases are a match to TRBD2. The ends lost 3 bases at V and 8 bases at J; junction bases unmatched: 11. The germline V gene encodes CDR1 SGHRS and CDR2 YFSETQ. This CDR3 spans 17 amino acids. CDR3 residues: CASSSGTGTSGTDEQFF. The CDR3, as DNA: TGCGCCAGCAGCTCCGGTACCGGGACTAGCGGGACCGATGAGCAGTTCTTC.

This chain links TRBV6-1 with TRBJ1-5; no definite D call. The CDR3 is 14 residues long. The germline V gene has CDR1 MNHNS and CDR2 SASEGT. V shed 5 bases and J shed 4 bases, with 12 bases lying between them. This CDR3 reads CASSPDTINQPQHF. In DNA form, the CDR3 reads TGTGCCAGCAGTCCTGACACGATAAATCAGCCCCAGCATTTT.

The sample holds one count of this clone. V is TRBV6-1 and J is TRBJ1-1; 8 nucleotides match TRBD1. The germline V gene encodes CDR1 MNHNS and CDR2 SASEGT. The CDR3 runs to 16 residues. V was clipped by 6 bases and J by 1 base; unmatched bases: 10. The CDR3 protein is CASSEIRGRGNTEAFF. As DNA, the CDR3 is TGTGCCAGCAGCGAAATCAGGGGGCGCGGGAACACTGAAGCTTTCTTT.

For this clone: Mismatch with germline at one junction end may stem from a read error. The CDR3 region has the DNA TGCGCCAGCAGCCAGCCCCCGGGACACCATACTCTCTTT. Translating it yields CASSQPPGHHTLF. The chain has TRBV4-1 and TRBJ1-1; tentative D call: TRBD1 (6 bases). The CDR3 extends over 13 amino acids. Germline values: CDR1 MGHRA, CDR2 YSYEKL.

The chain uses TRBV5-1 and TRBJ1-1; D remains ambiguous. CDR3 length: 15 residues. Germline V gene data show CDR1 as SGHRS and CDR2 as YFSETQ. Trimming stripped 0 bases from V and 0 bases from J, with 9 bases between. The CDR3 DNA follows: TGCGCCAGCAGCTTGGCCGGCGGGGTGAACACTGAAGCTTTCTTT. Amino acid sequence: CASSLAGGVNTEAFF.